The 26 T cell receptor beta chains below were found in one sample sequenced in a study of blood T cell repertoires in COVID-19. Profiling relied on immunoSEQ multiplex PCR, and the TCRdb table lists in-frame clones only, not all of them. This table has approximately 300,000 clones, approximately 90% appearing once. The sample comprised PBMCs or T cells enriched from blood (not recorded which). Receptors were obtained from a woman in her twenties or thirties who had recovered from COVID-19.

The chain links TRBV9 to TRBJ2-2, with 8 bases fitting TRBD1. This CDR3 region has 18 residues. Trimming took 0 bases from V and 4 from J; bases not matched to a gene: 11. From germline, CDR1 is SGDLS and CDR2 YYNGEE. The CDR3 DNA reads TGTGCCAGCAGCGTAGGCGTGGGGCGGACAGGGAGCACCGGGGAGCTGTTTTTT. Its protein is CASSVGVGRTGSTGELFF.

This clone was recorded once. The rearrangement links TRBV4-1 to TRBJ2-7; 8 bases align to TRBD1. Germline assignment: CDR1 MGHRA and CDR2 YSYEKL. The CDR3 totals 16 residues. J was trimmed by 5 bases and V by 4 bases; bases with no gene match: 13. CDR3 DNA: TGCGCCAGCAGCCGCATACCAGGGGGCCAAGTCAACGAGCAGTACTTC. It encodes CASSRIPGGQVNEQYF.

The CDR3 DNA sequence: TGTGCCATCAGGGGGACAGGGGTGAACACTGAAGCTTTCTTT. Translating gives CAIRGTGVNTEAFF. This chain uses TRBV10-3 with TRBJ1-1; 10 bases agree with TRBD1. This CDR3 has 14 residues. Germline loops: CDR1 ENHRY, CDR2 SYGVKD. Unmatched junction bases numbered 1, after V lost 6 bases and J lost 0 bases.

The CDR3 protein is CASRPGQGGGSPLHF. CDR3 DNA sequence: TGTGCCAGCAGGCCTGGACAGGGAGGAGGGTCACCCCTCCACTTT. This sequence joins TRBV28 and TRBJ1-6; 8 bases agree with TRBD1. Germline V gives CDR1 MDHEN, CDR2 SYDVKM. Trimming at V came to 6 bases and at J to 10 bases, leaving 11 bases not matched to a gene. The CDR3 covers 15 residues. Full variable domain (outside the CDR3, taken from reference TRBV28 and TRBJ1-6): DVKVTQSSRYLVKRTGEKVFLECVQDMDHENMFWYRQDPGLGLRLIYFSYDVKMKEKGDIPEGYSVSREKKERFSLILESASTNQTSMYLCASRPGQGGGSPLHFGNGTRLTVT.

This rearrangement joins TRBV5-4 to TRBJ1-2; D perhaps matches TRBD1 (6 bases). The CDR3 length is 13 residues. CDR1 and CDR2 (germline): SGHNT, YYREEE (reference sequence). V lost 4 bases, J lost 3 bases, and 10 bases lay in between. In DNA form, the CDR3 reads TGTGCCAGCAGCATGACAGGATACTATGGCTACACCTTC. It codes for CASSMTGYYGYTF.

V gene TRBV3-1 (or the pseudogene TRBV3-2) combines with J gene TRBJ2-1; D possibly corresponds to TRBD2 (6 bases). Looked up from germline, CDR1 is LGHDT and CDR2 is YNNKEL (reference sequence). Deletions cut 6 bases from V and 2 bases from J, with 17 bases between. The length of the CDR3 is 16 residues. CDR3 coding DNA: TGTGCCAGCAGACCAACCGCAGGGAGGACCTACAATGAGCAGTTCTTC. Translation: CASRPTAGRTYNEQFF.

The chain carries TRBV6-1 and TRBJ1-5; perhaps TRBD1 as D (6 bases). The CDR3 contains 16 residues. V lost 2 bases, J lost 2 bases, and 13 bases lay in between. Germline V lookup: CDR1 MNHNS, CDR2 SASEGT. CDR3 region: CASSESTGSGNQPQHF. The CDR3 DNA reads as TGTGCCAGCAGTGAATCGACAGGAAGCGGCAATCAGCCCCAGCATTTT.

The chain couples TRBV6-5 to TRBJ2-1, with TRBD2 identical over 8 bases. After removal of 10 bases from V and 8 bases from J, the junction contained 13 bases not matched to a gene. Germline V gene data show CDR1 as MNHEY and CDR2 as SVGAGI. This CDR3 contains 14 residues. CDR3 nucleotide sequence: TGTGCCACCGGTAGCGGGGCTCGGCGGGATGAGCAGTTCTTC. It translates to CATGSGARRDEQFF.

This chain links TRBV7-2 with TRBJ1-4, with 8 bases fitting TRBD1. CDR1 SGHTA and CDR2 FQGNSA come from the germline V gene. Trimming cost V 5 bases and J 7 bases; bases outside gene matches: 9. This CDR3 is 15 amino acids long. CDR3 sequence: CASSTGGGRSEKLFF. CDR3 in DNA: TGTGCCAGCAGCACAGGGGGGGGTAGGAGTGAAAAACTGTTTTTT. Filled out from reference TRBV7-2 and TRBJ1-4, the complete variable domain reads GAGVSQSPSNKVTEKGKDVELRCDPISGHTALYWYRQSLGQGLEFLIYFQGNSAPDKSGLPSDRFSAERTGGSVSTLTIQRTQQEDSAVYLCASSTGGGRSEKLFFGSGTQLSVL.

In DNA form, the CDR3 reads TGCAGCGGGACAGGGGGCATCGCTGAAGCTTTCTTT. Translated: CSGTGGIAEAFF. The V and J genes are TRBV29-1 and TRBJ1-1; TRBD1 aligns across 11 bases. Trimming removed 7 bases from V and 6 bases from J; junction bases left unmatched: 4. The germline V gene encodes CDR1 SQVTM and CDR2 ANQGSEA. The CDR3 sequence is 12 residues long. Using reference TRBV29-1 and TRBJ1-1 for the parts outside the CDR3, the full variable domain is SAVISQKPSRDICQRGTSLTIQCQVDSQVTMMFWYRQQPGQSLTLIATANQGSEATYESGFVIDKFPISRPNLTFSTLTVSNMSPEDSSIYLCSGTGGIAEAFFGQGTRLTVV.

V usage is TRBV27 and J usage is TRBJ1-2; D possibly corresponds to TRBD1 (5 bases). V was cut by 6 bases and J by 8 bases, with 22 bases left in between. Germline loops: CDR1 MNHEY, CDR2 SMNVEV (reference sequence). There are 15 residues in the CDR3. In DNA, the CDR3 is TGTGCCAGCAGGCCCGAGGCACAGGCCCTGAGGGGCTACACCTTC. Protein sequence: CASRPEAQALRGYTF.

This chain uses TRBV7-2 with TRBJ2-7; 11 bases agree with TRBD1. Germline V gene data show CDR1 as SGHTA and CDR2 as FQGNSA. The trim removed 5 bases at V and 3 bases at J, leaving 18 bases unmatched. The CDR3 length is 19 residues. The CDR3, as DNA: TGTGCCAGCAGCCAGGAAGGGACAGGGGGGTGGGTCACCCGCTACGAGCAGTACTTC. Protein product: CASSQEGTGGWVTRYEQYF.

The table lists this clone with a few counts. The sample has other DNA sequences that encode this CDR3 too. The chain joins TRBV7-2 to TRBJ2-7; D unresolved. The CDR3 runs to 11 residues. Trimming shortened V by 5 bases and J by 2 bases, and 4 bases separated the two germline ends. The V gene's germline CDR1 is SGHTA and CDR2 FQGNSA. The CDR3 DNA is TGTGCCAGCAGCCCTGCCTACGAGCAGTACTTC. Translated, it gives CASSPAYEQYF. The whole variable domain, filled in from reference TRBV7-2 and TRBJ2-7, reads GAGVSQSPSNKVTEKGKDVELRCDPISGHTALYWYRQSLGQGLEFLIYFQGNSAPDKSGLPSDRFSAERTGGSVSTLTIQRTQQEDSAVYLCASSPAYEQYFGPGTRLTVT.

The rearrangement joins TRBV30 to TRBJ1-1; D uncertain. The germline CDR1 and CDR2 sequences are GTSNPN and SVGIG (reference sequence). The germline V and J ends were trimmed by 5 bases and 0 bases, with 7 bases remaining between them. This CDR3 has 12 amino acids. The CDR3 DNA is TGTGCCTGGGACATACTGAACACTGAAGCTTTCTTT. It translates to CAWDILNTEAFF.

CDR3 region: CASSFFLPDQVNEQFF. The CDR3 nucleotides are TGTGCCAGCAGTTTCTTCTTGCCCGATCAGGTCAATGAGCAGTTCTTC. This sequence joins TRBV27 and TRBJ2-1; the D is unclear. The CDR3 extends over 16 amino acids. Per the germline V gene, CDR1 is MNHEY and CDR2 is SMNVEV (reference sequence). Trimming left V 3 bases short and J 6 bases short, with 18 bases between.

The chain links TRBV11-3 to TRBJ1-3, with a tentative D call TRBD1 (6 bases). The germline V gene has CDR1 SGHNT and CDR2 YENEEA. This CDR3 is built from 14 residues. V gave up 4 bases and J gave up 1 base, with 8 bases separating them. CDR3 sequence (DNA): TGTGCCAGCAGCTCCACAGGGTCTGGAAACACCATATATTTT. Protein sequence: CASSSTGSGNTIYF.

This clone was observed a few times. The chain combines TRBV5-1 with TRBJ1-3; 8 bases are shared with TRBD1. CDR1 SGHRS and CDR2 YFSETQ come from the germline V gene. With V trimmed by 0 bases and J by 8 bases, 13 bases remained unmatched. The CDR3 runs 17 residues. CDR3 loop: CASSLGSRAGGTDTIYF. In DNA form, the CDR3 reads TGCGCCAGCAGCTTGGGAAGCCGGGCAGGGGGCACGGACACCATATATTTT.

The CDR3, as DNA: TGTGCCAGCAGCCAACGACAGGGGTCGGGCTCCTACAATGAGCAGTTCTTC. Translation gives CASSQRQGSGSYNEQFF. V gene TRBV7-6 combines with J gene TRBJ2-1, with TRBD1 matching over 8 bases. Germline V gene lookup returns CDR1 SGHVS and CDR2 FNYEAQ. The CDR3 sequence is 17 residues long. With 5 bases clipped from V and 0 bases from J, the junction kept 9 bases outside the gene matches.

DNA for the CDR3: TGCAGCGCAGGGACTGGTGGTCTGACCCAGTACTTC. It translates to CSAGTGGLTQYF. This chain joins TRBV29-1 and TRBJ2-5, with a possible D match to TRBD2 (6 bases). The CDR3 consists of 12 residues. CDR1 and CDR2 from the germline V gene are SQVTM and ANQGSEA. V was cut by 7 bases and J by 7 bases, with 16 bases left in between.

V usage is TRBV7-2 and J usage is TRBJ2-5, with D possibly TRBD1 on 6 matching bases. This CDR3 is 14 amino acids long. V lost 5 bases and J lost 7, with 17 bases in between. Germline lookup yields CDR1 SGHTA and CDR2 FQGNSA. The CDR3 reads CASSQDRPRLTQYF. Written as DNA, the CDR3 is TGTGCCAGCAGCCAGGACAGACCGAGATTGACCCAGTACTTC.

The chain employs TRBV6-5 and TRBJ2-1, with TRBD1 identical over 7 bases. V lost 6 bases and J lost 7; bases outside the gene matches: 6. The germline V gene has CDR1 MNHEY and CDR2 SVGAGI. The CDR3 consists of 13 residues. The CDR3 spells CASRPTGWNEQFF. The DNA for the CDR3 is TGTGCCAGCAGGCCGACAGGGTGGAATGAGCAGTTCTTC.

This chain links TRBV7-9 with TRBJ2-7; D may be TRBD2 (7 bases). The CDR3 runs to 16 residues. V was cut by 5 bases and J by 0 bases, with 17 bases left in between. Per germline, CDR1 SEHNR and CDR2 FQNEAQ (reference sequence). This chain's CDR3 is CASSPGRGRSSYEQYF. CDR3 sequence (DNA): TGTGCCAGCAGCCCGGGGAGGGGGAGGAGCTCCTACGAGCAGTACTTC. Complete variable domain (other parts from reference TRBV7-9 and TRBJ2-7): DTGVSQNPRHKITKRGQNVTFRCDPISEHNRLYWYRQTLGQGPEFLTYFQNEAQLEKSRLLSDRFSAERPKGSFSTLEIQRTEQGDSAMYLCASSPGRGRSSYEQYFGPGTRLTVT.

J is TRBJ2-2 and V is TRBV12-3 or TRBV12-4, with D possibly TRBD2 on 7 matching bases. This CDR3 is built from 13 residues. V lost 2 bases to trimming and J lost 9 bases, with 10 bases between them. This CDR3 is CASSLSGGRELFF. The CDR3 bases are TGTGCCAGCAGTTTATCGGGGGGCCGGGAGCTGTTTTTT.

The V and J genes are TRBV2 and TRBJ2-7; D possibly corresponds to TRBD1 (5 bases). This CDR3 region has 15 residues. V shed 1 base and J shed 3 bases, with 13 bases lying between them. Looked up from germline, CDR1 is SNHLY and CDR2 is FYNNEI. CDR3 sequence reads: CASSEVGQGGYEQYF. Written as DNA, the CDR3 is TGTGCCAGCAGTGAAGTTGGGCAGGGCGGCTACGAGCAGTACTTC.

The chain links TRBV9 to TRBJ2-5; no clear D. Trimming stripped 4 bases from V and 1 base from J, with 8 bases between. CDR3 length: 13 amino acids. Germline V lookup: CDR1 SGDLS, CDR2 YYNGEE. The CDR3: CASSPPGQETQYF. CDR3 DNA: TGTGCCAGCAGCCCTCCGGGCCAAGAGACCCAGTACTTC.

In nucleotides, the CDR3 is TGTGCCAGCAGTGTGGGACAGAACACTGAAGCTTTCTTT. Its translation is CASSVGQNTEAFF. V is TRBV2 and J is TRBJ1-1, with D possibly TRBD1 on 6 matching bases. Trimming pared 4 bases from V and 1 base from J, leaving 7 bases between. Germline V gene data show CDR1 as SNHLY and CDR2 as FYNNEI. The CDR3 runs to 13 residues.